One T cell receptor (beta chain) is described in this entry. This record belongs to a study of blood T cell repertoires in COVID-19. Overall study context: Sample material is recorded as cDNA or gDNA derived from T cells, B-cell-depleted T cells, or PBMCs.

Some clones are missing from TCRdb's copy, which holds only in-frame ones; the method was immunoSEQ multiplex PCR. The table shows roughly 70,000 clones, with 75% to 85% occurring only once. From germline, CDR1 is SQVTM and CDR2 ANQGSEA. V lost 6 bases to trimming and J lost 1 base, with 12 bases between them. The length of the CDR3 is 13 residues. The receptor was isolated from a human donor in a cohort sampled during active COVID-19. The gene calls are TRBV29-1 and TRBJ1-2; no firm D call. Sample: peripheral blood. In DNA form, the CDR3 reads TGCAGCGTGGCCCTTACAGTTAACTATGGCTACACCTTC. It yields the protein CSVALTVNYGYTF.